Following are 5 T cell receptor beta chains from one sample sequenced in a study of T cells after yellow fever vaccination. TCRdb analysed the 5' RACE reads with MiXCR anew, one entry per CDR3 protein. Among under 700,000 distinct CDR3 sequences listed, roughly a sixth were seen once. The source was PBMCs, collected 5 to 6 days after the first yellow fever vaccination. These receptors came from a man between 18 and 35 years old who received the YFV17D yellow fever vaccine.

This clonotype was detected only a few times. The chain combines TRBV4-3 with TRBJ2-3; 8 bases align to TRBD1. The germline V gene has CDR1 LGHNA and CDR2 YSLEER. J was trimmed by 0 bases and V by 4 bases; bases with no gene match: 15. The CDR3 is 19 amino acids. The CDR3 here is CASSRDRTRKFPSTDTQYF. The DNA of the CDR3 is TGCGCCAGCAGCCGGGACAGGACCCGAAAATTTCCTAGCACAGATACGCAGTATTTT.

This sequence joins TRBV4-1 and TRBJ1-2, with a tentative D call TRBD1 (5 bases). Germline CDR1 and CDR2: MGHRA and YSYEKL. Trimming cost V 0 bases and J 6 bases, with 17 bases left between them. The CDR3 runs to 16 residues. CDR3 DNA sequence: TGCGCCAGCAGCCAAGATCCGGGGGTGGGGATGGATGGCTACACCTTC. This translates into CASSQDPGVGMDGYTF.

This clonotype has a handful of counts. CDR3 bases: TGTGCCAGCAGTGATATTAAGCAGTACTTC. Its protein is CASSDIKQYF. The chain couples TRBV25-1 to TRBJ2-7; no clear D. Germline lookup yields CDR1 MGHDK and CDR2 SYGVNS. The CDR3 contains 10 residues. V lost 3 bases, J lost 8 bases, and 5 bases lay in between.

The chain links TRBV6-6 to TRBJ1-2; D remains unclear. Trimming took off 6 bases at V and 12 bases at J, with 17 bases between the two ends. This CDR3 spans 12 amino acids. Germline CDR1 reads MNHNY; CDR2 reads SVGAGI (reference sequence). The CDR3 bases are TGTGCCAGCAGGCCCGAGGGCACTTATGACACCTTC. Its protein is CASRPEGTYDTF.

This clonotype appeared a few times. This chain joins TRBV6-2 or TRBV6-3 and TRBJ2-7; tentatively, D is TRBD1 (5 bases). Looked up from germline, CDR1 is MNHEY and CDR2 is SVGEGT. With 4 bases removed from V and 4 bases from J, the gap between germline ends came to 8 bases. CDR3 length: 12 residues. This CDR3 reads CASSSQGYEQYV. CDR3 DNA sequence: TGTGCCAGCAGTTCTCAGGGTTACGAGCAGTACGTC.